One T cell receptor beta chain is described in this entry. No antigen is known for it. This specimen belongs to a study of human T cells and chemical hapten exposure. At the level of the study: All patients underwent weekly scalp dosing with diphenylcyclopropenone for the full approximately 25-week study. Application of 0.01% DPC to the upper back was done by patch test, with a reading at 6 days. Per-sample TCR yields varied mainly from small pooled library volume differences. Overall study findings and caveats: Counts of TCRs expanded at PT1 correlated positively with patch test score.

The time point was: patch test 3, about 24 weeks after DPC sensitization. This sample's treatment: therapeutic diphenylcyclopropenone sensitization with weekly scalp DPC. TCRdb re-called the RACE reads with MiXCR, one entry per CDR3 protein. Among roughly 130,000 distinct CDR3 sequences, 11% were seen once, and the ten largest hold more than 2%. Per germline, CDR1 LGHDT and CDR2 YNNKEL (reference sequence). The CDR3 has 18 amino acids. V trimming: 8 bases; J trimming: 6 bases; junction bases outside the gene matches: 23. This chain uses TRBV3-1 with TRBJ1-1; 8 positions match TRBD1. This sequence was found in a woman between 45 and 65 years old with alopecia areata. Some clones in this sample may be carry-over from other donors' samples. Sequences were derived from whole blood, sampled in connection with sensitization to the hapten diphenylcyclopropenone (DPC). CDR3 DNA sequence: TGTGCCAGCCCCCCAACACAGGGGGGCGAATGGGGTCAGGCTGAAGCTTTCTTT. It translates to CASPPTQGGEWGQAEAFF.